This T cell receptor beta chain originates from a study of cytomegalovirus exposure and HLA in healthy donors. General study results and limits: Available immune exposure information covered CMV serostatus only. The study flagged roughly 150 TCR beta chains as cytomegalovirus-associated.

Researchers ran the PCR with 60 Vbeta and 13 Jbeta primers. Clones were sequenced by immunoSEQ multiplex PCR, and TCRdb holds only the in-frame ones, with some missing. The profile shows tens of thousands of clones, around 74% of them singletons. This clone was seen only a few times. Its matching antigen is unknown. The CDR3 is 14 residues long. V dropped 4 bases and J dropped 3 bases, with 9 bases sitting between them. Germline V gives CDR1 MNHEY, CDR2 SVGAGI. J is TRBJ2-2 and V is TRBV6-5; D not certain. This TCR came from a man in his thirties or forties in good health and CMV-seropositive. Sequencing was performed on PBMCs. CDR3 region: CASSFVPDTGELFF. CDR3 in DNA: TGTGCCAGCAGTTTCGTTCCCGACACCGGGGAGCTGTTTTTT.